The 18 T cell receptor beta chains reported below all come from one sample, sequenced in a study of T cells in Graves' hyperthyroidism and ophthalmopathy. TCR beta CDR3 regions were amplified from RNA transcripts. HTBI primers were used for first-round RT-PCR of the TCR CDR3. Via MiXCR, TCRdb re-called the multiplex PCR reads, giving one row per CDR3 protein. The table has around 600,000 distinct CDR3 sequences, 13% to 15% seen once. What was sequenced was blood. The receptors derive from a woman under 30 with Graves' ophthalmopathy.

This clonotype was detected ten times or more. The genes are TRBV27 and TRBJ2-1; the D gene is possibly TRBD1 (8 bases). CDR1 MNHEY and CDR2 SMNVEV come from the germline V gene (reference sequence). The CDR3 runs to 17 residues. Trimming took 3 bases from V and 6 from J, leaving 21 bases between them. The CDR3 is CASSFLARTGRGNEQFF. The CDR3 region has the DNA TGTGCCAGCAGTTTTCTGGCCCGGACAGGGAGGGGCAATGAGCAGTTCTTC.

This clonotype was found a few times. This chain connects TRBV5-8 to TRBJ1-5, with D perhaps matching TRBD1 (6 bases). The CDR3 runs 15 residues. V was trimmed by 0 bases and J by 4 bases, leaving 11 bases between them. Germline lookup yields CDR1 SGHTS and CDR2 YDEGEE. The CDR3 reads CASSLEQGWNQPQHF. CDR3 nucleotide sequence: TGTGCCAGCAGCTTGGAGCAGGGGTGGAATCAGCCCCAGCATTTT.

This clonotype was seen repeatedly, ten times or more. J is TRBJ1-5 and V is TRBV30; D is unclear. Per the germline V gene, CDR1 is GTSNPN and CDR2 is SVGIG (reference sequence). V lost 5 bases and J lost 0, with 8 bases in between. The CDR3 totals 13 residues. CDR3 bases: TGTGCCTGGGCGTCCGATAGCAATCAGCCCCAGCATTTT. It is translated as CAWASDSNQPQHF.

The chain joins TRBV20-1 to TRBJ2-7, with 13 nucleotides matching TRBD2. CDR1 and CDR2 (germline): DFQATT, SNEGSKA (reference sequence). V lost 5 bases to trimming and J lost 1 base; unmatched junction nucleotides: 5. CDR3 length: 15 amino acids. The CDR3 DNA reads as TGCAGTGCTTTGGGGACTAGCGGGGATTCCTACGAGCAGTACTTC. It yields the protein CSALGTSGDSYEQYF.

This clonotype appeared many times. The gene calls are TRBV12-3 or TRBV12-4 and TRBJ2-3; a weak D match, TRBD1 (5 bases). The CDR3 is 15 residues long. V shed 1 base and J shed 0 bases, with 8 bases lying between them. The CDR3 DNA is TGTGCCAGCAGTTTAGATGGGGCCAGCACAGATACGCAGTATTTT. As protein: CASSLDGASTDTQYF.

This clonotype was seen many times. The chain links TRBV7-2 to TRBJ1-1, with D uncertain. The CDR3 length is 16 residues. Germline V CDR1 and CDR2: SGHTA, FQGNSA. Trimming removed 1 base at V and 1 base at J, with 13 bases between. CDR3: CASSLVAGRSNTEAFF. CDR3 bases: TGTGCCAGCAGCTTAGTGGCAGGCAGATCGAACACTGAAGCTTTCTTT.

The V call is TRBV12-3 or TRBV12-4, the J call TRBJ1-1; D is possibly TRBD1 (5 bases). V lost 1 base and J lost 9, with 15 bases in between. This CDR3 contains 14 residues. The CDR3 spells CASSLEQGGKKAFF. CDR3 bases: TGTGCCAGCAGTTTAGAGCAGGGTGGAAAAAAAGCTTTCTTT.

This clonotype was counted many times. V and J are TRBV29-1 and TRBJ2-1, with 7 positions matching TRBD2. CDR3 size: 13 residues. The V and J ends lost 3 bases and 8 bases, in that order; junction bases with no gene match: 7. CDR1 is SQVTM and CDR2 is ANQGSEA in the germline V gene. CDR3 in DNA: TGCAGCGTTGACCGACTAGCTGACGATGAGCAGTTCTTC. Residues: CSVDRLADDEQFF.

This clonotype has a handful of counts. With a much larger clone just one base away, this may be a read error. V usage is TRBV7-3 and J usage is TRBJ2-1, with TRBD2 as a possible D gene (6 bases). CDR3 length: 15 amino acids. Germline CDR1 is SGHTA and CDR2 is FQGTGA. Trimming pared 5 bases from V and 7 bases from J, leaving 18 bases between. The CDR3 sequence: CASSRTTGSRNEQFF. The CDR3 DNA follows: TGTGCCAGCAGCCGAACCACCGGGAGCAGAAATGAGCAGTTCTTC. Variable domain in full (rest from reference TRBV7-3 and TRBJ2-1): GAGVSQTPSNKVTEKGKYVELRCDPISGHTALYWYRQSLGQGPEFLIYFQGTGAADDSGLPNDRFFAVRPEGSVSTLKIQRTERGDSAVYLCASSRTTGSRNEQFFGPGTRLTVL.

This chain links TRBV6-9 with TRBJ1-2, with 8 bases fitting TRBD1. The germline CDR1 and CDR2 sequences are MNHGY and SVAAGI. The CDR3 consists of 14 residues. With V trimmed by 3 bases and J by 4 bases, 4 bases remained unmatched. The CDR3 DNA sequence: TGTGCCAGCAGTTACATCGACAGGGGCTATGGCTACACCTTC. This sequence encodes CASSYIDRGYGYTF.

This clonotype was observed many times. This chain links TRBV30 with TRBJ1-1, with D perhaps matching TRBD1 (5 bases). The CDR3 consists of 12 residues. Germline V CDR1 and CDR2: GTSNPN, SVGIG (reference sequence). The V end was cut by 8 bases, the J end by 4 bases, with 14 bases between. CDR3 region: CAVDKLGTEAFF. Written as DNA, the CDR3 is TGTGCCGTGGACAAGTTGGGCACTGAAGCTTTCTTT.

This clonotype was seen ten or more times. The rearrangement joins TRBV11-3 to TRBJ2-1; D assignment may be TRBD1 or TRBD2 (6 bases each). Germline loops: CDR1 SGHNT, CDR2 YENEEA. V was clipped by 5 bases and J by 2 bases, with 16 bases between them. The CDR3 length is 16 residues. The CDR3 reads CASSPGGPDTYNEQFF. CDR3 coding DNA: TGTGCCAGCAGCCCTGGGGGGCCAGACACCTACAATGAGCAGTTCTTC.

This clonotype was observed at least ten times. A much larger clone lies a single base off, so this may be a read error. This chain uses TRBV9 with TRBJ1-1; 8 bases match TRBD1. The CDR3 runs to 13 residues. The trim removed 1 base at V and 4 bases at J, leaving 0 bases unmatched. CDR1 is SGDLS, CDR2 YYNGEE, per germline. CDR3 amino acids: CASSVTGGTEAFF. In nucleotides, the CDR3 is TGTGCCAGCAGCGTAACAGGGGGCACTGAAGCTTTCTTT. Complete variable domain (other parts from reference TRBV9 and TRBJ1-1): DSGVTQTPKHLITATGQRVTLRCSPRSGDLSVYWYQQSLDQGLQFLIQYYNGEERAKGNILERFSAQQFPDLHSELNLSSLELGDSALYFCASSVTGGTEAFFGQGTRLTVV.

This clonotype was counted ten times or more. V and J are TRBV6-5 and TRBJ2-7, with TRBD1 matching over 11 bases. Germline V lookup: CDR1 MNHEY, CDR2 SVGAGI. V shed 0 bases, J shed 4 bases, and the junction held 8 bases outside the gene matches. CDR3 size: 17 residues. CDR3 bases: TGTGCCAGCAGTTACTCAGCCCCGGGACAGGGGGGATACGAGCAGTACTTC. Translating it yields CASSYSAPGQGGYEQYF.

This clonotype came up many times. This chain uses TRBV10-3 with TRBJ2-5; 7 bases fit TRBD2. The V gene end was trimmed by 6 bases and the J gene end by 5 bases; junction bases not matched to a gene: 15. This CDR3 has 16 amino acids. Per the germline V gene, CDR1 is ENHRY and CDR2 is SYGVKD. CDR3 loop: CAISPDPARGGETQYF. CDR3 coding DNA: TGTGCCATCAGCCCTGACCCCGCTCGGGGAGGGGAGACCCAGTACTTC.

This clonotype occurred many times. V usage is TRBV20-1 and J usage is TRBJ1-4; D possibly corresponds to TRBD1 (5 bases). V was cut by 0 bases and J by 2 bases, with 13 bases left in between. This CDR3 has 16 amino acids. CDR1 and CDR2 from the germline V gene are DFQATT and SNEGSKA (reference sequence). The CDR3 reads CSARDHGDSTNEKLFF. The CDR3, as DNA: TGCAGTGCTAGAGATCATGGGGACTCGACTAATGAAAAACTGTTTTTT.

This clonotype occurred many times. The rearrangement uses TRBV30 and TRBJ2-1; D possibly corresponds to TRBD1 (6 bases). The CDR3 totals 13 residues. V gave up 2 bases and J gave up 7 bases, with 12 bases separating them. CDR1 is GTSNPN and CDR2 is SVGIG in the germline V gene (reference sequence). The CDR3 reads CAWSLRGTNEQFF. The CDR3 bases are TGTGCCTGGAGTTTGAGGGGGACGAATGAGCAGTTCTTC.

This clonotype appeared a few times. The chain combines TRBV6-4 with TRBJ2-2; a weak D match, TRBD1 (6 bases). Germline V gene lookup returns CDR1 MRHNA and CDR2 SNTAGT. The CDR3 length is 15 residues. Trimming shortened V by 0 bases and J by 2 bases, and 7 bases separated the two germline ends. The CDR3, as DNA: TGTGCCAGCAGTGACTCCAGGGGCAACACCGGGGAGCTGTTTTTT. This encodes CASSDSRGNTGELFF.